This T cell receptor beta chain was profiled in a study of T cell responses to AZD1222 COVID-19 vaccine. Findings and caveats of the study: Spike was spanned by vaccine-associated CD4 TCRs, with dominance at 160-218 and 743-854.

A word on this clone: Its antigen is as yet unknown.

The ends were cut back, 5 bases at V and 6 bases at J, with 9 bases in the middle. The germline gives CDR1 SGHNT, CDR2 YENEEA. The CDR3 loop spans 12 amino acids. Method: immunoSEQ multiplex PCR; TCRdb's copy keeps in-frame clones and lacks some. The profile shows about 130,000 clones, 75% to 90% of them singletons. The sample consisted of peripheral blood, taken on day 0 of AZD1222 vaccination. The chain links TRBV11-3 to TRBJ2-3, with D perhaps TRBD2 (5 bases). The TCR was taken from an adult in good health. Here the CDR3 DNA reads TGTGCCAGCAGCCCTCGAGGGGATACGCAGTATTTT. It encodes CASSPRGDTQYF.